The table lists the clone carrying this TCR beta chain with a few counts. The antigen is undetermined. Primed by a sample-barcoded 5' primer and a J-beta primer mix, a second PCR proceeded for 7 to 11 cycles. TCRdb analysed the 5' RACE reads with MiXCR anew, one entry per CDR3 protein. The table includes about 640,000 distinct CDR3 sequences, roughly 53% detected once. This entry belongs to a study of blood T cells in healthy people across ages. Study findings and constraints: Roughly linear declines in TCR beta diversity per million T cells occurred with age.

The CDR3 contains 15 residues. Germline V gene sequence: CDR1 LGHNA, CDR2 YNFKEQ. Unmatched junction bases numbered 8, after V lost 1 base and J lost 7 bases. Source material: blood. The chain has TRBV4-2 and TRBJ1-2, with 8 bases aligning to TRBD1. The TCR was taken from a man in his sixties in good health. The CDR3 nucleotides are TGTGCCAGCAGCCAAGTTAGTCGTACAGGGGGTGGCTACACCTTC. Translated: CASSQVSRTGGGYTF.